This T cell receptor (beta chain) appears in the sequencing data of a study of OX40 agonist ivuxolimab in advanced cancers. This clone was counted a single time. The CDR3 is made up of 14 amino acids. Germline V gives CDR1 GTSNPN, CDR2 SVGIG (reference sequence). V was clipped by 5 bases and J by 0 bases; unmatched bases: 4. Sequencing used immunoSEQ multiplex PCR; TCRdb keeps in-frame clones, though not all of them. The sample lists about 27,000 clones, about 88% occurring once. Source: CD4+ or CD8+ T cells sorted from blood, taken in a trial of the OX40 agonist ivuxolimab. This TCR was recovered from an adult with an advanced solid tumor such as melanoma, head and neck, liver or kidney cancer. The rearrangement links TRBV30 to TRBJ1-3, with 7 bases aligning to TRBD1. For the CDR3, the DNA is TGTGCCTGGGCTACAGGGGTCTCTGGAAACACCATATATTTT. Translating it yields CAWATGVSGNTIYF.